The 32 T cell receptor beta chains below all came from one sample that was sequenced in a study of CD8 T cells in ankylosing spondylitis. TCRdb recomputed calls from the 5' RACE reads with MiXCR, one row per CDR3 protein. The sample includes 6,000 to 7,500 distinct CDR3 sequences, about 3% of them seen just once. The source material was blood, either unsorted or a sorted T cell fraction (not recorded which). These TCRs come from a female donor with ankylosing spondylitis or in good health (not recorded which).

Ten or more counts support this clonotype. The V gene is TRBV9, the J gene TRBJ2-2; maybe TRBD2 (6 bases). Germline values: CDR1 SGDLS, CDR2 YYNGEE. CDR3 length: 17 amino acids. V dropped 0 bases and J dropped 5 bases, with 17 bases sitting between them. The CDR3 here is CASSVEGSGGDTGELFF. DNA of the CDR3: TGTGCCAGCAGCGTAGAGGGTAGCGGAGGGGATACCGGGGAGCTGTTTTTT. The full variable domain, in which reference TRBV9 and TRBJ2-2 provide the parts outside the CDR3, is DSGVTQTPKHLITATGQRVTLRCSPRSGDLSVYWYQQSLDQGLQFLIQYYNGEERAKGNILERFSAQQFPDLHSELNLSSLELGDSALYFCASSVEGSGGDTGELFFGEGSRLTVL.

This clonotype counts as medium-sized. The CDR3 loop reads CASSVVPSSYEQYF. CDR3 nucleotides: TGTGCCAGCAGCGTAGTCCCTAGCTCCTACGAGCAGTACTTC. The chain joins TRBV9 to TRBJ2-7; D unclear. The ends were cut back, 0 bases at V and 0 bases at J, with 7 bases in the middle. The length of the CDR3 is 14 residues. The germline gives CDR1 SGDLS, CDR2 YYNGEE.

Relative to its sample, this clonotype is medium-sized. The chain recombines TRBV9 with TRBJ2-2, with D perhaps matching TRBD1 (6 bases). The germline V and J ends were trimmed by 1 base and 5 bases, with 15 bases remaining between them. This CDR3 contains 16 residues. Germline V lookup: CDR1 SGDLS, CDR2 YYNGEE. The CDR3: CASSVNRVESTGELFF. The CDR3 DNA reads TGTGCCAGCAGCGTAAACAGGGTGGAATCTACCGGGGAGCTGTTTTTT. Full variable domain (outside the CDR3, taken from reference TRBV9 and TRBJ2-2): DSGVTQTPKHLITATGQRVTLRCSPRSGDLSVYWYQQSLDQGLQFLIQYYNGEERAKGNILERFSAQQFPDLHSELNLSSLELGDSALYFCASSVNRVESTGELFFGEGSRLTVL.

This clonotype was detected many times. The V call is TRBV9, the J call TRBJ2-4; 10 bases map to TRBD1. After removal of 0 bases from V and 7 bases from J, the junction contained 7 bases not matched to a gene. The CDR3 spans 16 residues. CDR1 is SGDLS and CDR2 is YYNGEE in the germline V gene. CDR3 in DNA: TGTGCCAGCAGCGTAGCTTATACGGGACAGGGGAACATTCAGTACTTC. Its protein is CASSVAYTGQGNIQYF.

This clonotype was counted many times. The chain has TRBV9 and TRBJ2-2; 10 positions agree with TRBD2. The CDR3 spans 14 residues. The V and J ends lost 2 bases and 6 bases, in that order; junction bases with no gene match: 1. Germline V gene sequence: CDR1 SGDLS, CDR2 YYNGEE. The CDR3 nucleotides are TGTGCCAGCAGCGTTAGCGGGGGGTCCGGGGAGCTGTTTTTT. It encodes CASSVSGGSGELFF.

This clonotype has at least ten counts. The chain joins TRBV9 to TRBJ2-1; TRBD2 aligns across 14 bases. Germline V gene lookup returns CDR1 SGDLS and CDR2 YYNGEE. The CDR3 loop spans 15 amino acids. Unmatched junction bases numbered 4, after V lost 3 bases and J lost 8 bases. This CDR3 is CASSEGLAGVHEQFF. For the CDR3, the DNA is TGTGCCAGCAGCGAGGGACTAGCGGGAGTTCATGAGCAGTTCTTC.

This clonotype is labeled medium-sized (0.01 to 0.1%). The chain links TRBV9 to TRBJ1-1; D unresolved. The CDR3 covers 17 residues. Germline V lookup: CDR1 SGDLS, CDR2 YYNGEE. V was clipped by 2 bases and J by 1 base, with 18 bases between them. CDR3 in amino acids: CASSVEGIQTSNTEAFF. In DNA form, the CDR3 reads TGTGCCAGCAGCGTTGAGGGTATACAGACCTCGAACACTGAAGCTTTCTTT.

This clonotype has a count of ten or more. The rearrangement uses TRBV9 and TRBJ2-3; 10 bases fit TRBD2. V lost 4 bases, J lost 4 bases, and 9 bases stayed unmatched. This CDR3 contains 16 residues. Germline V CDR1 and CDR2: SGDLS, YYNGEE. The CDR3 here is CASSPLAGGGADTQYF. The CDR3 nucleotides are TGTGCCAGCAGCCCATTAGCGGGAGGAGGAGCAGATACGCAGTATTTT. Filled out from reference TRBV9 and TRBJ2-3, the complete variable domain reads DSGVTQTPKHLITATGQRVTLRCSPRSGDLSVYWYQQSLDQGLQFLIQYYNGEERAKGNILERFSAQQFPDLHSELNLSSLELGDSALYFCASSPLAGGGADTQYFGPGTRLTVL.

This clonotype was recorded many times. The genes are TRBV9 and TRBJ1-2; the D gene is possibly TRBD1 (6 bases). This CDR3 contains 14 residues. Germline CDR1 SGDLS, CDR2 YYNGEE. V was trimmed by 4 bases and J by 0 bases, leaving 10 bases between them. CDR3: CASSLWDTNYGYTF. The CDR3 coding sequence is TGTGCCAGCAGCCTTTGGGACACTAACTATGGCTACACCTTC.

Ten or more counts support this clonotype. V usage is TRBV9 and J usage is TRBJ1-5; D not certain. Trimming left V 0 bases short and J 3 bases short, with 7 bases between. In germline, CDR1 is SGDLS, CDR2 YYNGEE. The CDR3 runs 14 residues. The CDR3 is CASSVGGINQPQHF. The CDR3 nucleotides read TGTGCCAGCAGCGTAGGAGGGATCAATCAGCCCCAGCATTTT.

V gene TRBV9 combines with J gene TRBJ2-3; D might be TRBD1 (5 bases). The germline gives CDR1 SGDLS, CDR2 YYNGEE. V lost 0 bases and J lost 2, with 19 bases in between. The CDR3 contains 18 residues. The CDR3 sequence: CASSVGQGKGLITDTQYF. The CDR3 nucleotides are TGTGCCAGCAGCGTAGGGCAGGGAAAGGGGCTTATCACAGATACGCAGTATTTT. The variable domain in full, completed from reference TRBV9 and TRBJ2-3, reads DSGVTQTPKHLITATGQRVTLRCSPRSGDLSVYWYQQSLDQGLQFLIQYYNGEERAKGNILERFSAQQFPDLHSELNLSSLELGDSALYFCASSVGQGKGLITDTQYFGPGTRLTVL.

There are many counts of this clonotype. The rearrangement joins TRBV9 to TRBJ2-1, with TRBD2 matching over 9 bases. The J segment lost 6 bases and the V segment lost 2 bases, leaving 9 bases of the junction unmatched. From germline, CDR1 is SGDLS and CDR2 YYNGEE. The CDR3 totals 16 residues. The CDR3: CASSVQREVQPNEQFF. The DNA for the CDR3 is TGTGCCAGCAGCGTTCAGCGGGAGGTACAACCCAATGAGCAGTTCTTC.

In its sample, this clonotype was seen many times. The gene calls are TRBV9 and TRBJ1-4, with 9 bases aligning to TRBD1. V lost 0 bases, J lost 0 bases, and 3 bases stayed unmatched. The V gene's germline CDR1 is SGDLS and CDR2 YYNGEE. This CDR3 is built from 17 residues. CDR3 region: CASSVDRTGATNEKLFF. CDR3 nucleotides: TGTGCCAGCAGCGTAGACAGGACAGGGGCAACTAATGAAAAACTGTTTTTT.

This clonotype was picked up many times. The genes are TRBV9 and TRBJ2-3, with D possibly being TRBD1 (6 bases). The CDR3 extends over 15 amino acids. V shed 0 bases and J shed 3 bases, with 11 bases lying between them. Germline-derived CDR1 and CDR2 are SGDLS and YYNGEE. The CDR3 protein is CASSVEHRATDTQYF. The DNA of the CDR3 is TGTGCCAGCAGCGTAGAGCACAGGGCTACAGATACGCAGTATTTT. Using reference TRBV9 and TRBJ2-3 for the parts outside the CDR3, the full variable domain is DSGVTQTPKHLITATGQRVTLRCSPRSGDLSVYWYQQSLDQGLQFLIQYYNGEERAKGNILERFSAQQFPDLHSELNLSSLELGDSALYFCASSVEHRATDTQYFGPGTRLTVL.

There are many counts of this clonotype. This chain connects TRBV9 to TRBJ2-2, with 7 bases aligning to TRBD1. CDR3 length: 18 amino acids. Germline values: CDR1 SGDLS, CDR2 YYNGEE. The ends lost 1 base at V and 6 bases at J; junction bases unmatched: 15. CDR3 sequence reads: CASSVTPPVLGGPGELFF. Here the CDR3 DNA reads TGTGCCAGCAGCGTAACCCCTCCGGTGTTAGGGGGCCCCGGGGAGCTGTTTTTT.

In this sample, this clonotype turned up many times. This sequence joins TRBV9 and TRBJ2-2; D possibly corresponds to TRBD1 (6 bases). Germline V CDR1 and CDR2: SGDLS, YYNGEE. Trimming pared 3 bases from V and 4 bases from J, leaving 19 bases between. This CDR3 is 17 amino acids long. The CDR3 DNA is TGTGCCAGCAGCGAAATGGGGGACAAGGGCATCACCGGGGAGCTGTTTTTT. Its translation is CASSEMGDKGITGELFF.

This clonotype was counted at least ten times. The chain combines TRBV9 with TRBJ2-2; TRBD1 matches at 8 bases. Germline V lookup: CDR1 SGDLS, CDR2 YYNGEE. With V trimmed by 6 bases and J by 5 bases, 12 bases remained unmatched. The CDR3 is 16 amino acids. CDR3 region: CASTAVDRGRTGELFF. CDR3 coding DNA: TGTGCCAGCACCGCCGTTGACAGGGGTAGGACCGGGGAGCTGTTTTTT.

This clonotype was picked up many times. The J gene is TRBJ2-2, the V gene TRBV9; perhaps TRBD2 as D (7 bases). V was cut by 3 bases and J by 6 bases, with 15 bases left in between. Per germline, CDR1 SGDLS and CDR2 YYNGEE. The CDR3 covers 15 residues. The CDR3 DNA is TGTGCCAGCAGCGGGGACGGGGGGACACCCGGGGAGCTGTTTTTT. This codes for CASSGDGGTPGELFF.

This clonotype was found many times. V usage is TRBV9 and J usage is TRBJ2-7; tentative D call: TRBD1 (5 bases). The ends were cut back, 4 bases at V and 4 bases at J, with 18 bases in the middle. The CDR3 covers 15 residues. Germline CDR1 SGDLS, CDR2 YYNGEE. Written as DNA, the CDR3 is TGTGCCAGCAGCATAAGCTCGACAGCAATTTACGAGCAGTACTTC. Its protein is CASSISSTAIYEQYF.

The table lists this clonotype with many counts. The V call is TRBV9, the J call TRBJ2-7; TRBD2 aligns across 8 bases. Germline V gives CDR1 SGDLS, CDR2 YYNGEE. The junction had 10 bases not matched to a gene; V was cut back by 2 bases and J by 0 bases. The CDR3 has 17 residues. For the CDR3, the DNA is TGTGCCAGCAGCGTGGGGGGGGCAGGGACTAGCTCCTACGAGCAGTACTTC. Protein: CASSVGGAGTSSYEQYF. Full variable domain (outside the CDR3, taken from reference TRBV9 and TRBJ2-7): DSGVTQTPKHLITATGQRVTLRCSPRSGDLSVYWYQQSLDQGLQFLIQYYNGEERAKGNILERFSAQQFPDLHSELNLSSLELGDSALYFCASSVGGAGTSSYEQYFGPGTRLTVT.

This clonotype is deemed medium-sized. V and J are TRBV9 and TRBJ2-7; D unclear. Germline lookup yields CDR1 SGDLS and CDR2 YYNGEE. This CDR3 is built from 14 residues. Trimming cost V 0 bases and J 3 bases, with 10 bases left between them. The CDR3 nucleotides are TGTGCCAGCAGCGTAGGACATAACGGCTACGAGCAGTACTTC. Translated: CASSVGHNGYEQYF.

This clonotype was detected only a few times. This chain uses TRBV9 with TRBJ1-6, with D unresolved. V dropped 2 bases and J dropped 7 bases, with 10 bases sitting between them. Germline CDR1 SGDLS, CDR2 YYNGEE. The CDR3 has 14 residues. The CDR3 is CASSVSGANSPLHF. The CDR3 DNA is TGTGCCAGCAGCGTCTCGGGTGCCAATTCACCCCTCCACTTT.

This clonotype showed up many times. This rearrangement joins TRBV9 to TRBJ2-5, with TRBD2 identical over 8 bases. Looked up from germline, CDR1 is SGDLS and CDR2 is YYNGEE. There are 17 residues in the CDR3. J was trimmed by 4 bases and V by 3 bases; bases with no gene match: 14. DNA for the CDR3: TGTGCCAGCAGCGAAATCTCGGGAGGGGCTAGGGGAGAGACCCAGTACTTC. Translation: CASSEISGGARGETQYF. Supplemented by reference TRBV9 and TRBJ2-5, the full variable domain reads DSGVTQTPKHLITATGQRVTLRCSPRSGDLSVYWYQQSLDQGLQFLIQYYNGEERAKGNILERFSAQQFPDLHSELNLSSLELGDSALYFCASSEISGGARGETQYFGPGTRLLVL.

This clonotype was detected ten times or more. The chain couples TRBV9 to TRBJ2-1; 10 bases are shared with TRBD2. Germline V CDR1 and CDR2: SGDLS, YYNGEE. V lost 4 bases, J lost 7 bases, and 8 bases stayed unmatched. The CDR3 consists of 15 residues. The CDR3 DNA sequence: TGTGCCAGCAGCATAACTAGCGGGAATTGGAATGAGCAGTTCTTC. Translating it yields CASSITSGNWNEQFF.

By proportion, this clonotype is medium-sized. This chain uses TRBV9 with TRBJ2-3; TRBD2 aligns across 8 bases. The germline V gene has CDR1 SGDLS and CDR2 YYNGEE. The CDR3 spans 16 residues. Trimming at V came to 2 bases and at J to 5 bases, leaving 10 bases not matched to a gene. CDR3 sequence reads: CASSVPHGGAGDTQYF. CDR3 in DNA: TGTGCCAGCAGCGTCCCCCACGGGGGGGCCGGAGATACGCAGTATTTT.

This clonotype was counted ten times or more. The J gene is TRBJ2-3, the V gene TRBV9, with 8 bases matching TRBD1. V dropped 2 bases and J dropped 0; count of bases not matched to a gene: 8. CDR1 is SGDLS, CDR2 YYNGEE, per germline. This CDR3 region has 17 residues. In nucleotides, the CDR3 is TGTGCCAGCAGCGTCGTGGGGACAGGATTTAGCACAGATACGCAGTATTTT. This codes for CASSVVGTGFSTDTQYF.

CDR3 in DNA: TGTGCCAGCAGCGGGATAGCGGGGGGGACCTACAATGAGCAGTTCTTC. It translates to CASSGIAGGTYNEQFF. This chain connects TRBV9 to TRBJ2-1; 11 bases are a match to TRBD2. The CDR3 runs 16 residues. CDR1 is SGDLS and CDR2 is YYNGEE in the germline V gene. V was pared by 3 bases and J by 2 bases, with 4 bases of the junction left unmatched.

This clonotype appeared many times. The chain is built from TRBV9 and TRBJ1-2, with no clear D. This CDR3 is 11 amino acids long. V gave up 3 bases and J gave up 2 bases, with 2 bases separating them. Germline assignment: CDR1 SGDLS and CDR2 YYNGEE. Written as DNA, the CDR3 is TGTGCCAGCAGCGACAACTATGGCTACACCTTC. Amino acids: CASSDNYGYTF.

This clonotype showed up many times. The CDR3 sequence: CASSVWAGQETQYF. CDR3 coding DNA: TGTGCCAGCAGCGTTTGGGCAGGACAAGAGACCCAGTACTTC. This chain links TRBV9 with TRBJ2-5; D call uncertain. The V end was cut by 2 bases, the J end by 2 bases, with 10 bases between. CDR3 length: 14 amino acids. The germline V gene has CDR1 SGDLS and CDR2 YYNGEE.

The sample holds many counts of this clonotype. V and J are TRBV9 and TRBJ2-3; TRBD2 agrees at 7 bases. The J segment lost 5 bases and the V segment lost 4 bases, leaving 10 bases of the junction unmatched. CDR1 SGDLS and CDR2 YYNGEE come from the germline V gene. This CDR3 is built from 15 residues. The CDR3 nucleotides read TGTGCCAGCAGCCCTCACGGACGGGGGGAAGATACGCAGTATTTT. It codes for CASSPHGRGEDTQYF.

By sample fraction, this clonotype is medium-sized. V usage is TRBV9 and J usage is TRBJ2-3; D is uncertain. V gave up 3 bases and J gave up 1 base, with 6 bases separating them. Germline CDR1 SGDLS, CDR2 YYNGEE. The CDR3 extends over 13 amino acids. The CDR3 region has the DNA TGTGCCAGCAGCGAGATCGGCACAGATACGCAGTATTTT. Its translation: CASSEIGTDTQYF.

There are many counts of this clonotype. The gene calls are TRBV9 and TRBJ2-1; 11 positions match TRBD2. The V and J ends lost 0 bases and 6 bases, in that order; junction bases with no gene match: 5. The germline gives CDR1 SGDLS, CDR2 YYNGEE. CDR3 length: 16 amino acids. The CDR3 DNA is TGTGCCAGCAGCGTAGAAGATAGCGGGGGGGCCAATGAGCAGTTCTTC. It is translated as CASSVEDSGGANEQFF.